Sequencing of this TCR beta chain was carried out in a study of cytomegalovirus exposure and HLA in healthy donors. Study-level background: Earlier, approximately 190 million T cells were analyzed, and 95 million to 140 million unique TCR beta sequences were found among them.

The PCR contained 60 Vbeta and 13 Jbeta primers. Repertoires were generated with immunoSEQ multiplex PCR, while TCRdb's copy carries only in-frame clones and drops some. Among 200,000 to 300,000 clones listed, 78% were seen once. General observations from the study: Indistinguishable V segments, including TRBV6-2 and TRBV6-3, were excluded.

This CDR3 has 16 residues. With regard to this clone: Its specificity is not known.

The TCR sequence derives from a boy younger than 18 in good health and CMV-seronegative. Material: PBMCs. This chain connects TRBV21-1 to TRBJ1-5; the table's D call TRBD1 went unverified against the DNA. TRBV21-1 is a recognized pseudogene. The CDR3 DNA follows: TGTGCCAGCAAGAAGGGGGCCGGGATGAGCAATCAGCCCCAGCATTTT. Translating it yields CASKKGAGMSNQPQHF.